This T cell receptor (beta chain) was captured by sequencing in a study of T cell repertoires in cytomegalovirus infection. Across the whole study: Public signatures in TCR beta pointed to CMV infection and matching HLA type. Study outcomes and limitations: Predominance within the ex vivo response was attributable to HLA-C-restricted CMV-specific TCR beta clonotypes. The cumulative frequency of public TCR beta families distinguished individuals who carried CMV together with the relevant HLA.

J lost 2 bases, V lost 2 bases, and 3 bases had no gene match. The CDR3 runs 15 residues. The germline CDR1 and CDR2 sequences are SGHTA and FQGNSA. Using its own MiXCR run on the reads, TCRdb lists one record per CDR3 protein. This sample yields around 230,000 distinct CDR3 sequences, of which 6.5% are seen a single time; less than 7.5% belongs to the top ten. This clonotype was seen many times. Its antigen remains unidentified. The receptor comes from a human donor in good health (CMV status not recorded). Some clones in this sample may be carry-over from other donors' samples. The material sequenced was PBMCs. V and J are TRBV7-2 and TRBJ1-5; 7 bases match TRBD1. The chain's CDR3 is CASSLQGGGNQPQHF. DNA for the CDR3: TGTGCCAGCAGCTTACAGGGGGGTGGCAATCAGCCCCAGCATTTT.